This T cell receptor beta chain was obtained from a study of cytomegalovirus exposure and HLA in healthy donors. General study findings and limits: Exclusion applied to some V segments, including TRBV6-2 and TRBV6-3, as they were indistinguishable. Reported results showed that the classifier diagnosed cytomegalovirus status with high specificity and sensitivity. Highest at DRB1 and lowest at HLA-C, TCR association rates differed among HLA loci in a later analysis.

In the case of this clone: Its cognate antigen is unknown.

A multiplex PCR was run with 60 Vbeta primers and 13 Jbeta primers. Sequencing used immunoSEQ multiplex PCR; TCRdb keeps in-frame clones, though not all of them. The sample shows 150,000 or so clones, approximately 78% of them seen only once. V lost 6 bases and J lost 4, with 13 bases in between. In germline, CDR1 is SEHNR, CDR2 FQNEAQ (reference sequence). The CDR3 totals 14 residues. Sequenced input: PBMCs. V gene TRBV7-9 combines with J gene TRBJ1-5; tentatively, D is TRBD1 (6 bases). The TCR originated in a young man in good health and CMV-seropositive. CDR3 region: CASSPRTVNQPQHF. As DNA, the CDR3 is TGTGCCAGCAGTCCACGGACAGTAAATCAGCCCCAGCATTTT.